A single sample is the source of the 20 T cell receptor beta chains below, sequenced in a study of blood T cells in healthy people across ages. A sample-barcoded 5' primer and a J-beta primer mix were used in a second PCR of roughly 7 to 11 cycles. In TCRdb, the 5' RACE reads were re-called with MiXCR into one record per CDR3 protein. This repertoire shows hundreds of thousands of distinct CDR3 sequences, around three fifths found once; its top ten account for 30% to 40%. Sequencing was performed on blood. The receptors shown here come from a man in his 60s in good health.

V is TRBV20-1 and J is TRBJ2-5, with D perhaps matching TRBD1 or TRBD2 (5 bases each). Per the germline V gene, CDR1 is DFQATT and CDR2 is SNEGSKA (reference sequence). The CDR3 spans 13 residues. V was cut by 3 bases and J by 3 bases, with 11 bases left in between. The CDR3: CSARGVTEETQYF. The CDR3, as DNA: TGCAGTGCTAGGGGGGTAACAGAAGAGACCCAGTACTTC.

The rearrangement uses TRBV12-3 or TRBV12-4 and TRBJ2-3, with TRBD2 matching over 7 bases. The V segment lost 6 bases and the J segment 4 bases; nucleotides outside the gene matches: 7. The CDR3 is 14 amino acids. The CDR3 DNA is TGTGCCAGCAGAAAGGCGGGGGAGTCAGATACGCAGTATTTT. The encoded protein is CASRKAGESDTQYF.

The chain uses TRBV20-1 and TRBJ2-3, with D possibly matching TRBD2 (6 bases). Germline V CDR1 and CDR2: DFQATT, SNEGSKA (reference sequence). With 5 bases removed from V and 0 bases from J, the gap between germline ends came to 15 bases. This CDR3 has 15 residues. The CDR3 DNA is TGCAGTGCTCCTATGGCGGGGTTTAGCACAGATACGCAGTATTTT. This sequence encodes CSAPMAGFSTDTQYF.

This clonotype was seen just once. The chain links TRBV18 to TRBJ2-5; 10 positions match TRBD2. The length of the CDR3 is 15 residues. CDR1 KGHSH and CDR2 LQKENI come from the germline V gene. The ends lost 0 bases at V and 4 bases at J; junction bases unmatched: 2. The CDR3 reads CASSPPGLARETQYF. CDR3 sequence (DNA): TGTGCCAGCTCACCACCGGGACTAGCGAGAGAGACCCAGTACTTC.

This clonotype appeared a few times. The chain has TRBV5-1 and TRBJ2-5, with D possibly being TRBD2 (5 bases). Per the germline V gene, CDR1 is SGHRS and CDR2 is YFSETQ. Trimming shortened V by 3 bases and J by 0 bases, and 12 bases separated the two germline ends. This CDR3 is 15 amino acids long. The CDR3 DNA is TGCGCCAGCAGCTCGGACTCCCCTCACCAAGAGACCCAGTACTTC. Encoded protein: CASSSDSPHQETQYF.

The V and J genes are TRBV9 and TRBJ2-7; TRBD2 might be the D (7 bases). Germline V gene sequence: CDR1 SGDLS, CDR2 YYNGEE. V was clipped by 3 bases and J by 3 bases, with 13 bases between them. The CDR3 totals 14 residues. The CDR3 loop is CASSGGGRGYEQYF. DNA for the CDR3: TGTGCCAGCAGCGGAGGGGGGAGGGGCTACGAGCAGTACTTC.

As to this clonotype: This clone may be a read error of a much larger clone one base away. The genes are TRBV13 and TRBJ2-5, with TRBD1 matching 9 bases. CDR3 size: 15 residues. CDR1 and CDR2 from the germline V gene are PRHDT and FYEKMQ (reference sequence). The V and J ends lost 1 base and 7 bases, in that order; junction bases with no gene match: 7. CDR3 sequence: CASSLDGQGSGTQYF. The DNA of the CDR3 is TGTGCCAGCAGCTTAGATGGACAGGGGTCAGGGACCCAGTACTTC.

This CDR3 is CASTTPTGGSRDTQYF. Written as DNA, the CDR3 is TGTGCCAGCACGACTCCGACAGGGGGGAGCAGGGATACGCAGTATTTT. The chain carries TRBV21-1 and TRBJ2-3; the table's D gene call, TRBD1, was not cross checked with the DNA. TRBV21-1 is tagged as a pseudogene. The CDR3 has 16 amino acids.

J is TRBJ1-1 and V is TRBV5-1; D is possibly TRBD1 (6 bases). Trimming shortened V by 0 bases and J by 4 bases, and 22 bases separated the two germline ends. This CDR3 is built from 18 residues. Germline V gives CDR1 SGHRS, CDR2 YFSETQ. The CDR3 loop reads CASSLGLTGLGLFTEAFF. CDR3 sequence (DNA): TGCGCCAGCAGCTTGGGCCTCACAGGGCTGGGACTGTTCACTGAAGCTTTCTTT.

This chain uses TRBV5-1 with TRBJ2-1; 8 nucleotides match TRBD2. V was clipped by 0 bases and J by 4 bases; unmatched bases: 6. The CDR3 extends over 16 amino acids. Germline V gives CDR1 SGHRS, CDR2 YFSETQ. The chain's CDR3 is CASSLVGSGDYNEQFF. CDR3 nucleotides: TGCGCCAGCAGCTTGGTCGGTAGCGGGGATTACAATGAGCAGTTCTTC.

The chain combines TRBV24-1 with TRBJ2-2, with 10 bases fitting TRBD2. CDR3 length: 18 residues. With V trimmed by 4 bases and J by 3 bases, 10 bases remained unmatched. Germline CDR1 reads KGHDR; CDR2 reads SFDVKD. The CDR3 spells CATSEPSGGRRYTGELFF. The CDR3 DNA sequence: TGTGCCACCAGTGAACCTAGCGGGGGTCGCCGGTACACCGGGGAGCTGTTTTTT.

V and J are TRBV15 and TRBJ1-2; D is unresolved. The CDR3 is made up of 15 amino acids. CDR1 and CDR2 from the germline V gene are LNHNV and YYDKDF (reference sequence). The ends were cut back, 0 bases at V and 4 bases at J, with 12 bases in the middle. Written as DNA, the CDR3 is TGTGCCACCAGCAGAGAGGGCCAGCCCGCCTATGGCTACACCTTC. It is translated as CATSREGQPAYGYTF.

This clonotype was observed a few times. The chain uses TRBV6-2 or TRBV6-3 and TRBJ2-5; D may be TRBD1 (6 bases). Trimming removed 5 bases from V and 5 bases from J, with 18 bases in between. Germline V gene sequence: CDR1 MNHEY, CDR2 SVGEGT. The CDR3 is made up of 15 amino acids. The CDR3 bases are TGTGCCAGCAGTCCCCGGGACACGGGCGTCGAGACCCAGTACTTC. This codes for CASSPRDTGVETQYF.

This rearrangement joins TRBV28 to TRBJ2-1; TRBD1 aligns across 7 bases. CDR1 is MDHEN and CDR2 is SYDVKM in the germline V gene. CDR3 size: 14 residues. Losses at the gene ends were 6 bases for V and 7 bases for J; bases not matched to a gene: 9. CDR3 in amino acids: CASSQGGAWNEQFF. CDR3 DNA sequence: TGTGCCAGCAGCCAAGGGGGCGCCTGGAATGAGCAGTTCTTC.

About this clonotype itself: The junction departs from germline at one end; a sequencing error may be responsible. This chain links TRBV6-1 with TRBJ2-7; TRBD2 agrees at 9 bases. CDR3 length: 14 amino acids. Germline V CDR1 and CDR2: MNHNS, SASEGT. CDR3 residues: CAGRASGESYEQYF. The DNA for the CDR3 is TGTGCCGGCAGGGCTAGCGGGGAGTCCTACGAGCAGTACTTC.

J is TRBJ2-3 and V is TRBV7-2; D not resolved. With 3 bases removed from V and 5 bases from J, the gap between germline ends came to 9 bases. Germline V gives CDR1 SGHTA, CDR2 FQGNSA. The CDR3 sequence is 13 residues long. DNA of the CDR3: TGTGCCAGCAGCTTCGGTACGGGAGATACGCAGTATTTT. Translating gives CASSFGTGDTQYF.

The J gene is TRBJ2-1, the V gene TRBV2; TRBD2 matches 9 bases. Trimming at V came to 10 bases and at J to 9 bases, leaving 7 bases not matched to a gene. Germline CDR1 and CDR2: SNHLY and FYNNEI. The CDR3 sequence is 12 residues long. CDR3 in amino acids: CANKVAGAEQFF. In nucleotides, the CDR3 is TGTGCCAACAAAGTAGCGGGGGCTGAGCAGTTCTTC.

V gene TRBV29-1 combines with J gene TRBJ2-4, with no clear D. Trimming took 5 bases from V and 0 from J, leaving 14 bases between them. Germline assignment: CDR1 SQVTM and CDR2 ANQGSEA. The length of the CDR3 is 15 residues. The CDR3 region has the DNA TGCAGCGTTTCCCCCGGAGACATAGCCAAAAACATTCAGTACTTC. Translation gives CSVSPGDIAKNIQYF.

The chain is built from TRBV2 and TRBJ2-5; TRBD1 matches 8 bases. Germline values: CDR1 SNHLY, CDR2 FYNNEI. CDR3 length equals 15 residues. The junction had 9 bases not matched to a gene; V was cut back by 4 bases and J by 5 bases. The CDR3 sequence: CASSGQGQGGETQYF. Here the CDR3 DNA reads TGTGCCAGCAGTGGACAGGGGCAAGGGGGTGAGACCCAGTACTTC.

V gene TRBV14 combines with J gene TRBJ2-1, with D perhaps given as TRBD1 or TRBD2 (5 bases each). V was shortened by 4 bases and J by 13 bases, with 23 bases between the two germline ends. CDR1 and CDR2 (germline): SGHDN, FVKESK. There are 15 residues in the CDR3. Here the CDR3 reads CASSRPGPALETQFF. The CDR3 region has the DNA TGTGCCAGCAGCCGACCGGGACCCGCGTTGGAGACCCAGTTCTTC.